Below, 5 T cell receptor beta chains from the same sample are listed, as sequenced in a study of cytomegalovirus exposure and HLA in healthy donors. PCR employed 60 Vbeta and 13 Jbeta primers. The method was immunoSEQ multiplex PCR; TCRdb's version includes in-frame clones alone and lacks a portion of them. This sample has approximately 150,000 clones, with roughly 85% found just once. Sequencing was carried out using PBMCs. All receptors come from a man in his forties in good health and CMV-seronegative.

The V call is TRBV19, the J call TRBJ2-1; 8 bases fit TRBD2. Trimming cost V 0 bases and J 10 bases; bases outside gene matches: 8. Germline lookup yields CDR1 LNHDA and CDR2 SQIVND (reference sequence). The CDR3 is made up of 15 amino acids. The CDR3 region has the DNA TGTGCCAGTAGTATAGATATGGGACTAGGTTGGGAGCAGTTCTTC. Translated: CASSIDMGLGWEQFF.

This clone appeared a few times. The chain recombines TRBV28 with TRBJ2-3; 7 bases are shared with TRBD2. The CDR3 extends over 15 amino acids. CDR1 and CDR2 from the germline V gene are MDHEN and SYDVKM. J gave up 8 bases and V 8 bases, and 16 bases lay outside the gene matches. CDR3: CASGSEEGGPRTQYF. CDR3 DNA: TGTGCCAGCGGGTCAGAGGAGGGAGGGCCTCGTACGCAGTATTTT.

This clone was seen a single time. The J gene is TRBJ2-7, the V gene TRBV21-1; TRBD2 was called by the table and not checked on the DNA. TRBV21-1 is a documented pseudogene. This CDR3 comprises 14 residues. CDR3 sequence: CASSKGTVRYEQYF. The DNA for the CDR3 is TGTGCCAGCAGCAAAGGAACGGTGCGCTACGAGCAGTACTTC.

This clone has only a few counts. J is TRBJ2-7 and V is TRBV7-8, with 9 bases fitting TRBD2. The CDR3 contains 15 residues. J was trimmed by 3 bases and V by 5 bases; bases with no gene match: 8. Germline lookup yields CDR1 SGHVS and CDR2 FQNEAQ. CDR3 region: CASSLGAGGGYEQYF. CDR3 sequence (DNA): TGTGCCAGCAGCCTGGGGGCGGGAGGGGGCTACGAGCAGTACTTC.

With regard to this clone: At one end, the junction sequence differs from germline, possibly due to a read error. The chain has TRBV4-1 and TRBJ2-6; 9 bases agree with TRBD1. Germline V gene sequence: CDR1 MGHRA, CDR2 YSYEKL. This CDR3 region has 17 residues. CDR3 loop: CASSLRDRASGANGLTF. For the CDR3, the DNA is TGCGCCAGCAGCCTCCGGGACAGGGCTTCTGGGGCCAACGGCCTGACTTTC.